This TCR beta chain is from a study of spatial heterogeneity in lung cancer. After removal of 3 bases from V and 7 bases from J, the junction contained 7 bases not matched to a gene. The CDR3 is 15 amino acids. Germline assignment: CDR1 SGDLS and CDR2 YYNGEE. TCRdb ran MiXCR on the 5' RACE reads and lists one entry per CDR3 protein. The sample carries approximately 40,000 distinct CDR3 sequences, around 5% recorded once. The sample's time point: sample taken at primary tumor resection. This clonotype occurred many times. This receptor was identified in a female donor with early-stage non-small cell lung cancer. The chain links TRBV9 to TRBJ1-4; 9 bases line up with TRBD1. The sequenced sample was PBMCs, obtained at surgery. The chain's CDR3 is CASSANRGLGEKLFF. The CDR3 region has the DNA TGTGCCAGCAGCGCCAACAGGGGGCTTGGTGAAAAACTGTTTTTT.